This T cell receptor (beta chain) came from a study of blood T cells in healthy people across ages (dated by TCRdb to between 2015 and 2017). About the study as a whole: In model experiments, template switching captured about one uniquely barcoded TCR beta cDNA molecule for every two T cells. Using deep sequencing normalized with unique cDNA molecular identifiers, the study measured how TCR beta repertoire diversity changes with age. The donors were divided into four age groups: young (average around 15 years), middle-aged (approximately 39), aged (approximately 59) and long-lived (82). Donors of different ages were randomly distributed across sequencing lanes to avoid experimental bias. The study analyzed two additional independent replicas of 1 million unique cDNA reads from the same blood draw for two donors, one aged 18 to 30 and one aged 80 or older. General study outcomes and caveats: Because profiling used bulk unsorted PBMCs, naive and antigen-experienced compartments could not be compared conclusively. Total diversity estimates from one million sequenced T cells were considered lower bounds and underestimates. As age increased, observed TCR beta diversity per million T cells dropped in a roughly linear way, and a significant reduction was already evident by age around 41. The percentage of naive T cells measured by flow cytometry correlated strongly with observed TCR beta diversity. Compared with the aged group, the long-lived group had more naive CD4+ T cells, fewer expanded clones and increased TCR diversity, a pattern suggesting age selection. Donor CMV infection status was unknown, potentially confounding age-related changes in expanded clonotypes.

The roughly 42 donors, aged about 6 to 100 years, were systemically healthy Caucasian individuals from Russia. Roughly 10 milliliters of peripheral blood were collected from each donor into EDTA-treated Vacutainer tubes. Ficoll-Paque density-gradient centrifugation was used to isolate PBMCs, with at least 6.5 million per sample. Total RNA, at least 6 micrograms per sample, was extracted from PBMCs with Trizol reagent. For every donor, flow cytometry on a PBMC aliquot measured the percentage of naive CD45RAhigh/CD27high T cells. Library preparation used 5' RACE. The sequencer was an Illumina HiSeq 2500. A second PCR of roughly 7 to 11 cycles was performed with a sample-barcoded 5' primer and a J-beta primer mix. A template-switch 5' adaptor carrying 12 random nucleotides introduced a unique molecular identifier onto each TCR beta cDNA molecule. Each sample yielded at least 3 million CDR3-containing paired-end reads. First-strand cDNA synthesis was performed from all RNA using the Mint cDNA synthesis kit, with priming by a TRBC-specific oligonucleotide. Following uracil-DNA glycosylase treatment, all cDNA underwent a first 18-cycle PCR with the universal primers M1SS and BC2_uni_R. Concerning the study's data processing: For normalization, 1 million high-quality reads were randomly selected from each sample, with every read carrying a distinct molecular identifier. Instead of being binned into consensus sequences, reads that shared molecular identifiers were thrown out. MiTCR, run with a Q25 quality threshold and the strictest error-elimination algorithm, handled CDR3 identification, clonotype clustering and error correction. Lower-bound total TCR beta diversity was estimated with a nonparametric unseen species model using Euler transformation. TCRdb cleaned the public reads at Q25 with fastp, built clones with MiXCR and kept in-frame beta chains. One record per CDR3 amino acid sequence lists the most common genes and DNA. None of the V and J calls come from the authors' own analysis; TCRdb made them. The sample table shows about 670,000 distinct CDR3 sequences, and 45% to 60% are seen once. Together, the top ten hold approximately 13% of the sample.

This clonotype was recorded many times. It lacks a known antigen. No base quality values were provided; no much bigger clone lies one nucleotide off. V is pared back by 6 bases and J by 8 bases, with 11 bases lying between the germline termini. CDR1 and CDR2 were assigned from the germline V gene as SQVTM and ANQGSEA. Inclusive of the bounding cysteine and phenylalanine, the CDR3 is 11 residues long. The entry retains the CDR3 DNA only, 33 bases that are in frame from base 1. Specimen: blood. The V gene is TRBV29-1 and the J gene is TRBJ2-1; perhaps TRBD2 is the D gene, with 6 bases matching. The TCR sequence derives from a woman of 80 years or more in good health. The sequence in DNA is TGCAGCGTGTACTCGGGAGATGAGCAGTTCTTC. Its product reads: CSVYSGDEQFF.